These 10 T cell receptor beta chains came from one sample sequenced in a study of CD8+ T cells in alopecia areata. TCR sequencing used cDNA made by reverse transcription of extracted RNA. Profiled with immunoSEQ multiplex PCR; TCRdb holds only in-frame clones, not every one. This sample has 190,000 or so clones; 60% to 70% occur once, and the top ten carry over 3%. Indicated treatment: oral pan-JAK inhibitor, 5-10 mg twice daily. This material consisted of CD4+ T cells sorted from blood, taken at week 4, from a patient treated with tofacitinib. Every receptor here comes from a human donor with alopecia areata.

The chain combines TRBV29-1 with TRBJ2-7; maybe TRBD1 (6 bases). V gave up 6 bases and J gave up 2 bases, with 14 bases separating them. CDR1 is SQVTM, CDR2 ANQGSEA, per germline. CDR3 size: 13 residues. Here the CDR3 DNA reads TGCAGCGTCGAACCGACAGGAGCCTACGAGCAGTACTTC. This translates into CSVEPTGAYEQYF.

This chain uses TRBV30 with TRBJ1-2; D gene uncertain. Per germline, CDR1 GTSNPN and CDR2 SVGIG (reference sequence). The CDR3 sequence is 12 residues long. V lost 6 bases, J lost 8 bases, and 16 bases lay in between. CDR3 in DNA: TGTGCCTGCATACCCCGGGTGAGGGGCTACACCTTC. This codes for CACIPRVRGYTF. The complete variable domain, with remaining parts taken from reference TRBV30 and TRBJ1-2, reads SQTIHQWPATLVQPVGSPLSLECTVEGTSNPNLYWYRQAAGRGLQLLFYSVGIGQISSEVPQNLSASRPQDRQFILSSKKLLLSDSGFYLCACIPRVRGYTFGSGTRLTVV.

This rearrangement joins TRBV30 to TRBJ2-3, with TRBD2 matching 15 bases. This CDR3 has 17 residues. The junction had 7 bases not matched to a gene; V was cut back by 1 base and J by 5 bases. Looked up from germline, CDR1 is GTSNPN and CDR2 is SVGIG (reference sequence). CDR3: CAWSAARTSGGGDTQYF. The CDR3 DNA is TGTGCCTGGAGTGCCGCGAGGACTAGCGGGGGGGGAGATACGCAGTATTTT.

The chain recombines TRBV5-1 with TRBJ2-1; 8 positions match TRBD2. V lost 1 base, J lost 9 bases, and 9 bases stayed unmatched. The CDR3 runs 15 residues. The germline V gene has CDR1 SGHRS and CDR2 YFSETQ. CDR3 sequence reads: CASSLFLRGASEQFF. Written as DNA, the CDR3 is TGCGCCAGCAGCTTGTTCCTGCGGGGGGCCAGTGAGCAGTTCTTC.

The rearrangement uses TRBV30 and TRBJ1-6; 11 nucleotides line up with TRBD1. Per germline, CDR1 GTSNPN and CDR2 SVGIG (reference sequence). The CDR3 has 16 amino acids. V lost 0 bases to trimming and J lost 8 bases; unmatched junction nucleotides: 6. The CDR3 nucleotides read TGTGCCTGGAGTGTACGAAGGGACAGGGGGGATTCACCCCTCCACTTT. This sequence encodes CAWSVRRDRGDSPLHF.

The V and J genes are TRBV4-1 and TRBJ2-7; TRBD1 might be the D (6 bases). CDR3 length: 14 amino acids. The V end lost 1 base, the J end lost 2 bases, and 9 bases lay between the germline ends. Germline CDR1 and CDR2: MGHRA and YSYEKL. The CDR3, as DNA: TGCGCCAGCAGCCAAGGGACAGCCGCCTACGAGCAGTACTTC. As protein: CASSQGTAAYEQYF.

The rearrangement links TRBV4-1 to TRBJ2-6, with unresolved D. The CDR3 has 16 amino acids. Per germline, CDR1 MGHRA and CDR2 YSYEKL. V lost 4 bases and J 4 bases, leaving 14 bases between the germline ends. The CDR3 region is CASSPSWAIGANVLTF. Written as DNA, the CDR3 is TGCGCCAGCAGCCCATCCTGGGCTATCGGGGCCAACGTCCTGACTTTC.

The chain combines TRBV2 with TRBJ1-6, with a possible D match to TRBD1 (5 bases). The germline CDR1 and CDR2 sequences are SNHLY and FYNNEI. V was shortened by 6 bases and J by 2 bases, with 14 bases between the two germline ends. The CDR3 covers 16 residues. The CDR3: CASSPPGGPYNSPLHF. The CDR3 DNA reads as TGTGCCAGCAGCCCTCCGGGGGGTCCCTATAATTCACCCCTCCACTTT.

V gene TRBV29-1 combines with J gene TRBJ2-1; tentatively, D is TRBD2 (7 bases). The CDR3 consists of 13 residues. Per the germline V gene, CDR1 is SQVTM and CDR2 is ANQGSEA. V was pared by 5 bases and J by 6 bases, with 14 bases between. The CDR3 nucleotides read TGCAGCGTTTCCGGGGGGCCTCCCAATGAGCAGTTCTTC. This encodes CSVSGGPPNEQFF.

This clone was found a few times. The chain combines TRBV29-1 with TRBJ2-5; 8 bases are a match to TRBD1. The V gene end was trimmed by 4 bases and the J gene end by 5 bases; junction bases not matched to a gene: 9. Germline CDR1 reads SQVTM; CDR2 reads ANQGSEA. This CDR3 is built from 14 residues. CDR3 in DNA: TGCAGCGTTGGGGGGACAGGAACCGGGGAGACCCAGTACTTC. It yields the protein CSVGGTGTGETQYF.